This T cell receptor (beta chain) was documented in a study of cytomegalovirus exposure and HLA in healthy donors. The study's findings and limits: Reports credit the classifier with highly specific, highly sensitive diagnosis of cytomegalovirus status.

PCR primers comprised 60 Vbeta and 13 Jbeta primers. Profiling relied on immunoSEQ multiplex PCR, and the TCRdb table lists in-frame clones only, not all of them. The sample lists tens of thousands of clones, about four fifths seen once, with 2.5% to 4% in the top ten. Regarding this clone: Its matching antigen is unknown.

After removal of 2 bases from V and 1 base from J, the junction contained 6 bases not matched to a gene. This CDR3 has 16 amino acids. Germline V gives CDR1 LGHNA, CDR2 YNFKEQ. Sequenced input: PBMCs. The clonotype comes from a woman aged 40 to 49 in good health and CMV-seronegative. This sequence joins TRBV4-2 and TRBJ2-3, with 7 bases aligning to TRBD2. The CDR3 coding sequence is TGTGCCAGCAGCCAATGGGCGGGGGAAGGCACAGATACGCAGTATTTT. Translated: CASSQWAGEGTDTQYF.